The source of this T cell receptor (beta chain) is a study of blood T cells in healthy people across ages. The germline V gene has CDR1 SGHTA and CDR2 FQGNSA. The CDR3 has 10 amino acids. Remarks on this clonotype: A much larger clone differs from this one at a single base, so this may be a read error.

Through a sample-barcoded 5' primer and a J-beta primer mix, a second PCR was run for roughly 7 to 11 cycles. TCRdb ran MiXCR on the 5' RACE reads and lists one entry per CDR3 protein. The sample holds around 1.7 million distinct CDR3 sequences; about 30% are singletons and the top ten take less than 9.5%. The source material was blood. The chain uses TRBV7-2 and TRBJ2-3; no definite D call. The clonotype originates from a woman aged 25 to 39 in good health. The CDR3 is CASRADRQYF. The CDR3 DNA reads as TGTGCCAGCAGGGCTGATAGGCAGTATTTT.